Listed below are T cell receptor beta chains from one sample, sequenced in a study of T cell repertoires in cytomegalovirus infection. For these TCRs, the target antigens are not known. TCRdb reanalysed the reads using MiXCR and keeps one entry per CDR3 protein. The sample has fewer than 60,000 distinct CDR3 sequences; around 20% are singletons. The input for sequencing was CD8+ T cells from cultured PBMCs, taken from culture after CMV antigen stimulation. These receptors all stem from a human donor in good health (CMV status not recorded). Some clones in this sample may be carry-over from other donors' samples. The CDR3 runs from the conserved cysteine through the conserved F or W. Each record gives: V gene, J gene, D gene, clone size, CDR3 protein, CDR3 DNA. A D gene is named only where the DNA matches it firmly. The size entry is marked missing in some rows and otherwise reads once, few, many or a size class.

>TRBV7-9|TRBJ2-7|-|few
CASSLGFIYEQYF
TGTGCCAGCAGCTTAGGGTTTATTTACGAGCAGTACTTC
>TRBV2|TRBJ2-1|TRBD1|few
CASSQGQTVSGNEQFF
TGTGCCAGCAGTCAGGGACAGACAGTCTCAGGAAATGAGCAGTTCTTC
>TRBV4-1|TRBJ2-6|-|few
CASSPLAGASGANVLTF
TGCGCCAGCAGCCCACTGGCGGGGGCCTCTGGGGCCAACGTCCTGACTTTC
>TRBV19|TRBJ2-6|-|-
CASSIGTLGANVLTF
TGTGCCAGTAGTATTGGTACCCTCGGGGCCAACGTCCTGACTTTC
>TRBV28|TRBJ1-2|-|-
CASSLRAGYTF
TGTGCCAGCAGTTTGCGGGCCGGCTACACCTTC
>TRBV7-2|TRBJ1-1|-|many
CASSLAVRDTEAFF
TGTGCCAGCAGCTTAGCGGTCAGAGACACTGAAGCTTTCTTT
>TRBV7-8|TRBJ1-2|-|-
CASSLRGSDYGYTF
TGTGCCAGCAGCCTCAGGGGAAGCGACTATGGCTACACCTTC
>TRBV7-6|TRBJ2-3|-|few
CASSPQTRGDTQYF
TGTGCCAGCAGCCCCCAGACGCGGGGAGATACGCAGTATTTT
>TRBV5-1|TRBJ2-3|TRBD2|-
CASSFRASGGADTQYF
TGCGCCAGCAGCTTTAGGGCTAGCGGGGGAGCAGATACGCAGTATTTT
>TRBV20-1|TRBJ1-1|-|-
CSARGAPGATLIAFF
TGCAGTGCTAGAGGAGCACCCGGCGCGACACTGATAGCTTTCTTT
>TRBV7-6|TRBJ2-3|TRBD1|-
CASSLAPETGLQTGTDTQYF
TGTGCCAGCAGCTTAGCGCCCGAGACAGGGCTTCAGACTGGCACAGATACGCAGTATTTT
>TRBV4-3|TRBJ1-6|-|-
CASSQQGPNSPLHF
TGCGCCAGCAGCCAACAGGGGCCAAATTCGCCCCTCCACTTT
>TRBV7-2|TRBJ1-1|TRBD1|few
CASSLAGQAHEAFF
TGTGCCAGCAGCTTAGCGGGACAGGCCCATGAAGCTTTCTTT
>TRBV20-1|TRBJ2-6|-|-
CSAKDRNPDSGANVLTF
TGCAGTGCCAAGGACAGAAATCCTGACTCTGGGGCCAACGTCCTGACTTTC
>TRBV5-1|TRBJ1-2|TRBD1|-
CASSWQQGADGYTF
TGCGCCAGCAGCTGGCAACAGGGGGCGGATGGCTACACCTTC
>TRBV7-9|TRBJ2-1|-|few
CASSSSDSLHEQFF
TGTGCCAGCAGCTCTTCTGACAGCCTGCATGAGCAGTTCTTC
>TRBV5-6|TRBJ1-1|TRBD1|few
CASSLGQGFTEAFF
TGTGCCAGCAGCTTAGGACAGGGGTTCACTGAAGCTTTCTTT
>TRBV7-8|TRBJ1-2|-|few
CASSSTQGLKGYTF
TGTGCCAGCAGCTCGACACAGGGTCTCAAAGGCTACACCTTC
>TRBV7-8|TRBJ2-3|TRBD2|few
CASSLSRGGDTQYF
TGTGCCAGCAGCTTGAGCCGGGGGGGGGATACGCAGTATTTT
>TRBV6-5|TRBJ1-2|-|-
CASSEGLSNYGYTF
TGTGCCAGCAGTGAAGGGTTGTCTAACTATGGCTACACCTTC
>TRBV7-9|TRBJ1-1|-|few
CASSSYRVGAFF
TGTGCCAGCAGTTCGTACAGGGTTGGAGCTTTCTTT
>TRBV19|TRBJ1-5|-|-
CASSIELWGYSNQPQHF
TGTGCCAGTAGTATAGAATTGTGGGGATATAGCAATCAGCCCCAGCATTTT
>TRBV7-8|TRBJ2-2|-|-
CASSLNRNTGELFF
TGTGCCAGCAGCTTAAACAGGAACACCGGGGAGCTGTTTTTT
>TRBV7-8|TRBJ1-2|TRBD1|-
CASSLDPGTEDYGYTF
TGTGCCAGCAGCTTAGACCCCGGGACAGAGGACTATGGCTACACCTTC
>TRBV7-9|TRBJ2-6|-|-
CASSLVEDRLSGANVLTF
TGTGCCAGCAGCTTAGTAGAGGATAGACTCTCTGGGGCCAACGTCCTGACTTTC
>TRBV7-2|TRBJ2-4|-|few
CASRVQDSKNIQYF
TGTGCCAGCAGGGTACAGGATTCCAAAAACATTCAGTACTTC
>TRBV27|TRBJ2-5|-|few
CASSLFSGEETQYF
TGTGCCAGCAGTTTATTTTCAGGGGAAGAGACCCAGTACTTC
>TRBV2|TRBJ1-1|-|-
CASSPGVMNTEAFF
TGTGCCAGCAGCCCAGGGGTCATGAACACTGAAGCTTTCTTT
>TRBV6-1|TRBJ1-2|TRBD1|few
CASILIEGRTGGTYGYTF
TGTGCCAGCATTCTCATCGAGGGAAGGACAGGGGGCACCTATGGCTACACCTTC
>TRBV6-2/TRBV6-3|TRBJ1-1|-|-
CASSPGSAEAFF
TGTGCCAGCAGCCCTGGTTCCGCTGAAGCTTTCTTT
>TRBV7-9|TRBJ2-1|-|few
CASSRGGLEQFF
TGTGCCAGCTCGAGGGGGGGCCTTGAGCAGTTCTTC
>TRBV7-9|TRBJ2-7|TRBD1|-
CASSSRDRSYEQYF
TGTGCCAGCAGCTCTCGGGACAGGTCCTACGAGCAGTACTTC
>TRBV7-6|TRBJ1-4|-|-
CASSWPPAGDSGRLFF
TGTGCCAGCAGCTGGCCCCCGGCAGGGGATTCTGGTAGGCTGTTTTTT
>TRBV12-5|TRBJ1-5|-|-
CASGLVLGTGDSNQPQHF
TGTGCTAGTGGTTTGGTACTTGGCACGGGGGATAGCAATCAGCCCCAGCATTTT
>TRBV6-2/TRBV6-3|TRBJ1-1|-|few
CASSSRPLMNTEAFF
TGTGCCAGCAGTTCTCGACCCTTAATGAACACTGAAGCTTTCTTT
>TRBV12-3/TRBV12-4|TRBJ2-3|TRBD2|many
CASSWTSGNTDTQYF
TGTGCCAGCAGTTGGACTAGCGGGAACACAGATACGCAGTATTTT
>TRBV20-1|TRBJ1-2|-|few
CSASEDLGRGYTF
TGCAGTGCTAGTGAAGATTTAGGACGTGGCTACACCTTC
>TRBV7-2|TRBJ1-4|TRBD1|few
CASRLSAGGREKLFF
TGTGCCAGCAGACTCAGCGCAGGGGGCAGAGAAAAACTGTTTTTT
>TRBV27|TRBJ1-1|-|-
CASSFVGGDTEAFF
TGTGCCAGCAGTTTCGTAGGGGGGGACACTGAAGCTTTCTTT
>TRBV7-9|TRBJ1-4|TRBD1|few
CASSYGQGEKLFF
TGTGCCAGCAGCTATGGACAGGGGGAAAAACTGTTTTTT
>TRBV9|TRBJ2-1|-|few
CASSLRGADINEQFF
TGTGCCAGCAGCCTACGGGGGGCCGATATAAATGAGCAGTTCTTC
>TRBV12-5|TRBJ1-5|-|-
CASGPDRTNQPQHF
TGTGCTAGTGGGCCCGACAGGACCAATCAGCCCCAGCATTTT
>TRBV10-2|TRBJ2-7|-|-
CASSDGAPLYEQYF
TGCGCCAGCAGTGATGGGGCTCCCCTCTACGAGCAGTACTTC
>TRBV7-2|TRBJ2-7|TRBD2|few
CASSLVASGGYEQYF
TGTGCCAGCAGCTTAGTGGCTAGCGGGGGCTACGAGCAGTACTTC
>TRBV7-6|TRBJ2-1|-|few
CASSTGTEQFF
TGTGCCAGCAGCACCGGGACCGAGCAGTTCTTC
>TRBV7-6|TRBJ2-1|-|few
CASSLVIEEHRRSSYNEQFF
TGTGCCAGCAGCTTAGTCATTGAGGAGCACCGACGTAGCTCCTACAATGAGCAGTTCTTC
>TRBV6-2/TRBV6-3|TRBJ1-5|-|once
CASSYYPPMGGRRQPQHF
TGTGCCAGCAGTTACTACCCTCCCATGGGGGGGCGAAGGCAGCCCCAGCATTTT
>TRBV12-3/TRBV12-4|TRBJ1-1|TRBD1|-
CASSFVTGWEAFF
TGTGCCAGCAGCTTTGTGACAGGGTGGGAAGCTTTCTTT
>TRBV4-3|TRBJ1-2|-|-
CASSQEGAGANYGYTF
TGCGCCAGCAGCCAAGAAGGGGCAGGGGCGAACTATGGCTACACCTTC
>TRBV7-2|TRBJ2-3|TRBD2|-
CASSSPRGSGGRTDTQYF
TGTGCCAGCAGCTCCCCTAGGGGTAGCGGGGGTCGCACAGATACGCAGTATTTT
>TRBV14|TRBJ1-1|-|-
CASSRTAKNTEAFF
TGTGCCAGCAGCCGGACAGCAAAGAACACTGAAGCTTTCTTT
>TRBV7-9|TRBJ2-4|-|-
CASSTPLGGAKNIQYF
TGTGCCAGCAGCACCCCTCTCGGAGGGGCCAAAAACATTCAGTACTTC
>TRBV19|TRBJ1-2|-|-
CASSISGTGGYTF
TGTGCCAGTAGTATATCGGGGACTGGGGGCTACACCTTC
>TRBV4-1|TRBJ2-3|TRBD1|few
CASSQGDSSTDTQYF
TGCGCCAGCAGCCAAGGGGACAGTAGCACAGATACGCAGTATTTT